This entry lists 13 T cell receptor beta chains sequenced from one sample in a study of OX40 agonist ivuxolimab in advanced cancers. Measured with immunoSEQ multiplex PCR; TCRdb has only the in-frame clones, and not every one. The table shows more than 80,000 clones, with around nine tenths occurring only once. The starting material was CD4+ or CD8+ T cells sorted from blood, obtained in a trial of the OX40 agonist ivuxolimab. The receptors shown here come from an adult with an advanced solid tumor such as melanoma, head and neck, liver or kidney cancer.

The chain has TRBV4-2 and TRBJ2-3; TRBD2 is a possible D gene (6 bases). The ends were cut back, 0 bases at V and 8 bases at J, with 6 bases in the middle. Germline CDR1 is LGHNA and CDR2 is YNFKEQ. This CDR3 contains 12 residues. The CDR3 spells CASSQEGGTQYF. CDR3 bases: TGTGCCAGCAGCCAAGAGGGAGGTACGCAGTATTTT.

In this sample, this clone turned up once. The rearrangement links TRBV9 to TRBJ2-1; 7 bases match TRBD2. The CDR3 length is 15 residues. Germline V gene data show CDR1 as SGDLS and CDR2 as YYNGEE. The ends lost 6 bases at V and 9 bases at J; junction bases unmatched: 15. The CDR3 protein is CASNALGAGAVEQFF. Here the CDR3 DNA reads TGTGCCAGCAACGCACTCGGGGCGGGAGCTGTTGAGCAGTTCTTC.

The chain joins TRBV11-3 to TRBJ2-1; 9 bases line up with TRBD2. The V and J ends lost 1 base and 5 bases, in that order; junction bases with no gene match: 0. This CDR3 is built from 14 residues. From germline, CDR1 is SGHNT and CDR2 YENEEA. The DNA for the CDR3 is TGTGCCAGCAGCTTAGGACTAGCGGACAATGAGCAGTTCTTC. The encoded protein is CASSLGLADNEQFF.

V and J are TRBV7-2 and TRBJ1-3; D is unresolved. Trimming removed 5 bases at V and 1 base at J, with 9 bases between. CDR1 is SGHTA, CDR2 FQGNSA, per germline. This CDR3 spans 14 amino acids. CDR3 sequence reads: CASSPQRSGNTIYF. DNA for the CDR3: TGTGCCAGCAGCCCCCAGCGGTCTGGAAACACCATATATTTT.

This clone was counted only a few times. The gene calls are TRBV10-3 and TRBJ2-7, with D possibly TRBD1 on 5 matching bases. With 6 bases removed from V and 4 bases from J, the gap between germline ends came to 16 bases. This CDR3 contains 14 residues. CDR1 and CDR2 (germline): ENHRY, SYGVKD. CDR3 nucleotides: TGTGCCATCAGGGACACCAAGGCCCCTTACGAGCAGTACTTC. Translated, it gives CAIRDTKAPYEQYF.

The CDR3 nucleotides read TGTGCCAGCAGTAAACTAGCGGGAGGAGAGTACGAGCAGTACTTC. This codes for CASSKLAGGEYEQYF. This chain links TRBV2 with TRBJ2-7; the match to TRBD2 covers 12 bases. Germline CDR1 and CDR2: SNHLY and FYNNEI. The ends lost 5 bases at V and 4 bases at J; junction bases unmatched: 6. This CDR3 contains 15 residues.

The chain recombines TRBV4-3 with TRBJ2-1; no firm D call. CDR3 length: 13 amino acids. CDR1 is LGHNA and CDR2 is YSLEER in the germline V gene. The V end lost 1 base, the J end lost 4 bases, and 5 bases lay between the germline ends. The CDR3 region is CASSQARYNEQFF. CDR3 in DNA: TGCGCCAGCAGCCAAGCTAGGTACAATGAGCAGTTCTTC.

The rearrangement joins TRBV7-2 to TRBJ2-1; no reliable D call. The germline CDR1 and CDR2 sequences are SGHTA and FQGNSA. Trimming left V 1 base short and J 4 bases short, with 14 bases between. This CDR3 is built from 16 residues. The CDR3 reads CASSLGRRELYNEQFF. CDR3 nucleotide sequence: TGTGCCAGCAGCTTAGGACGACGAGAATTATACAATGAGCAGTTCTTC.

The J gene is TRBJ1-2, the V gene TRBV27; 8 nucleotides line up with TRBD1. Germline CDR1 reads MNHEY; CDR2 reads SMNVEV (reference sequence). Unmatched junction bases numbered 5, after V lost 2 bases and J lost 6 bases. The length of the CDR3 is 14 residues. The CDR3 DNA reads TGTGCCAGCAGTTTAGACAGGGGAACCAATGGCTACACCTTC. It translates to CASSLDRGTNGYTF.

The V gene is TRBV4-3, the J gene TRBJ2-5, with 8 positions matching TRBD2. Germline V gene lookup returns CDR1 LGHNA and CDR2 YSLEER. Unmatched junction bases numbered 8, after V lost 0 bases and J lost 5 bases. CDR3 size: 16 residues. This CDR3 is CASSQDRIAGWETQYF. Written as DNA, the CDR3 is TGCGCCAGCAGCCAAGATCGGATAGCGGGATGGGAGACCCAGTACTTC.

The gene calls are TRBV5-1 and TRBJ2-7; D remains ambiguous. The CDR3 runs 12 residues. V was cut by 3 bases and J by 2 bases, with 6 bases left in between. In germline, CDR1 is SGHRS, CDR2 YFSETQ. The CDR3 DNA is TGCGCCAGCAGCTCTGAGCCCTACGAGCAGTACTTC. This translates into CASSSEPYEQYF.

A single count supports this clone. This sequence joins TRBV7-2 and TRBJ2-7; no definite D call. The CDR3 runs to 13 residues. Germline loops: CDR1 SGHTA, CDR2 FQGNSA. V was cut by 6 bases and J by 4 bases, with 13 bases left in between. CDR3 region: CASSVSGFYEQYF. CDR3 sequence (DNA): TGTGCCAGCAGTGTCTCCGGGTTTTACGAGCAGTACTTC.

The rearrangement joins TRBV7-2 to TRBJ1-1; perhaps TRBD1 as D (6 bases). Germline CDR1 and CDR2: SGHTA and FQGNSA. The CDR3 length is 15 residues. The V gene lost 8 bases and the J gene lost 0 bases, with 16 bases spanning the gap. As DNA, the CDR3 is TGTGCCAGCCGACCCAGGGACACCGTGAACACTGAAGCTTTCTTT. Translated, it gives CASRPRDTVNTEAFF.